A selection of T cell receptor beta chains follows, all from one sample in a study of identical twins. TCRdb processed the 5' RACE reads anew with MiXCR; each CDR3 protein has one entry. The data contain 520,000 or so distinct CDR3 sequences, 22% of them singletons. These sequences were also reported in another study, on T cells expressing NK-cell markers.

The sample was CD4+ T cells sorted from blood. These receptors were collected from a woman in her late teens or twenties in good health. CDR3s include the opening cysteine and the closing phenylalanine or tryptophan. Fields, in order: clone size, V gene, D gene, J gene, CDR3 protein, CDR3 DNA. A D gene is named only where the DNA matches it firmly. Clone size, where shown, is once, few, many, or a class for clones that have expanded.

>few|TRBV10-3|TRBD2|TRBJ2-7
CAISDPGGPGYEQYF
TGTGCCATCAGTGACCCGGGGGGACCGGGATACGAGCAGTACTTC
>NA|TRBV9|TRBD2|TRBJ2-1
CASSVLAGVLNEQFF
TGTGCCAGCAGCGTACTAGCGGGAGTCCTCAATGAGCAGTTCTTC
>few|TRBV7-2|TRBD2|TRBJ2-7
CASSSGGGGGSSYEQYF
TGTGCCAGCAGCTCTGGCGGGGGTGGTGGGAGTTCCTACGAGCAGTACTTC
>NA|TRBV6-1|NA|TRBJ1-4
CASSNAPWSGEKLFF
TGTGCCAGCAGTAACGCCCCGTGGAGCGGGGAAAAACTGTTTTTT
>NA|TRBV27|NA|TRBJ1-1
CASGGDYTEAFF
TGTGCCAGCGGAGGGGATTACACTGAAGCTTTCTTT
>NA|TRBV7-8|NA|TRBJ2-3
CASSLGGGRGGTQYF
TGTGCCAGCAGCTTAGGTGGGGGCCGGGGTGGTACGCAGTATTTT
>few|TRBV12-3/TRBV12-4|NA|TRBJ2-3
CASNGRGDTQYF
TGTGCCAGCAACGGGCGGGGCGATACGCAGTATTTT
>many|TRBV12-3/TRBV12-4|NA|TRBJ2-4
CASSPPVGRSKNIQYF
TGTGCCAGCAGTCCCCCCGTAGGGCGGTCCAAAAACATTCAGTACTTC
>NA|TRBV3-1|TRBD1|TRBJ1-2
CASSQLTGFGYTF
TGTGCCAGCAGCCAATTGACAGGGTTTGGCTACACCTTC
>NA|TRBV20-1|TRBD2|TRBJ2-3
CSATHTAGIDTQYF
TGCAGTGCTACTCACACAGCGGGAATAGATACGCAGTATTTT
>NA|TRBV7-6|NA|TRBJ2-5
CASSLEGQLIETQYF
TGTGCCAGCAGCTTAGAGGGGCAGCTAATAGAGACCCAGTACTTC
>NA|TRBV5-4|NA|TRBJ2-3
CASSPIGGRDTQYF
TGTGCCAGCAGCCCGATCGGGGGACGAGATACGCAGTATTTT
>NA|TRBV7-9|NA|TRBJ2-7
CASTGDTIELYF
TGTGCCAGCACCGGCGACACCATTGAATTGTACTTC
>few|TRBV20-1|TRBD1|TRBJ2-5
CSAFSRQGEEETQYF
TGCAGTGCTTTCTCCCGACAGGGGGAGGAGGAGACCCAGTACTTC
>many|TRBV5-1|TRBD2|TRBJ2-3
CASSLRGGLAGSTDTQYF
TGCGCCAGCAGCCTGCGCGGGGGACTAGCGGGAAGCACAGATACGCAGTATTTT
>many|TRBV14|NA|TRBJ1-2
CASSQGANYGYTF
TGTGCCAGCAGCCAAGGTGCTAACTATGGCTACACCTTC
>few|TRBV20-1|NA|TRBJ2-1
CSASDTRRNEQFF
TGCAGTGCTAGCGACACTAGGCGCAATGAGCAGTTCTTC
>few|TRBV21-1|NA|TRBJ1-1
CAYPQNTEAFF
TGTGCCTATCCCCAGAACACTGAAGCTTTCTTT
>once|TRBV27|NA|TRBJ2-3
CASRPREAGTQYF
TGTGCCAGCAGACCAAGGGAGGCGGGAACGCAGTATTTT
>NA|TRBV20-1|TRBD1|TRBJ2-7
CSAPRGQSSYEQYF
TGCAGTGCTCCCCGGGGACAGAGCTCCTACGAGCAGTACTTC
>NA|TRBV5-1|NA|TRBJ2-1
CASSFSGTWANEQFF
TGCGCCAGCAGCTTCTCCGGGACGTGGGCTAATGAGCAGTTCTTC
>NA|TRBV7-6|NA|TRBJ2-7
CASSLDGGFSYEQYF
TGTGCCAGCAGCTTAGATGGCGGATTTTCCTACGAGCAGTACTTC
>NA|TRBV6-5|NA|TRBJ1-2
CASSFSHGANYGYTF
TGTGCCAGCAGTTTCAGTCATGGCGCTAACTATGGCTACACCTTC
>NA|TRBV5-1|NA|TRBJ2-7
CASSPDARGWGSYEQYF
TGCGCCAGCAGCCCAGACGCCAGGGGTTGGGGTTCCTACGAGCAGTACTTC
>NA|TRBV6-2/TRBV6-3|NA|TRBJ2-1
CASSALSSYNEQFF
TGTGCCAGCAGCGCCCTAAGCTCCTACAATGAGCAGTTCTTC
>few|TRBV20-1|NA|TRBJ1-1
CSASPGKGTEAFF
TGCAGTGCTAGTCCAGGTAAAGGCACTGAAGCTTTCTTT
>few|TRBV3-1|NA|TRBJ2-3
CASSQDPSADTDTQYF
TGTGCCAGCAGCCAAGATCCTAGCGCGGACACAGATACGCAGTATTTT
>once|TRBV12-3/TRBV12-4|NA|TRBJ1-1
CASSKQGFEAFF
TGTGCCAGCAGTAAACAGGGTTTTGAAGCTTTCTTT
>NA|TRBV7-9|TRBD2|TRBJ2-1
CASSYGTSGMDEQFF
TGTGCCAGCAGCTACGGGACTAGCGGGATGGATGAGCAGTTCTTC
>once|TRBV9|TRBD1|TRBJ1-1
CASSARQGPNTEAFF
TGTGCCAGCAGCGCCCGACAGGGCCCGAACACTGAAGCTTTCTTT
>few|TRBV29-1|NA|TRBJ2-2
CSVETVHLRGKTGELFF
TGCAGCGTTGAAACGGTCCATCTACGAGGGAAGACCGGGGAGCTGTTTTTT
>few|TRBV29-1|NA|TRBJ2-3
CSVDRGEGTQYF
TGCAGCGTTGACAGGGGCGAGGGTACGCAGTATTTT
>NA|TRBV20-1|NA|TRBJ1-5
CSATGTSNQPQHF
TGCAGTGCTACTGGGACTTCCAATCAGCCCCAGCATTTT
>many|TRBV7-9|NA|TRBJ2-5
CASSLGVRTTSRTQYF
TGTGCCAGCAGCTTAGGAGTCAGGACTACCAGCAGGACCCAGTACTTC
>few|TRBV20-1|NA|TRBJ2-1
CSARPGPGGYNEQFF
TGCAGTGCCAGGCCGGGCCCCGGAGGCTACAATGAGCAGTTCTTC